This T cell receptor beta chain was sequenced for a study of early T cells in non-severe SARS-CoV-2 infection. Each cDNA molecule carried a unique molecular identifier. Each CDR3 protein is one row after TCRdb ran MiXCR on the 5' RACE reads. Found here are around 88,000 distinct CDR3 sequences, about an eighth of them singletons; the top ten hold roughly 7.2%. This sequence originates from an adult who was a healthcare worker with PCR-confirmed SARS-CoV-2 infection or an uninfected control (not recorded which). Sequenced material: whole blood.

The CDR3, as DNA: TGTGCCAGCTCCCAGCAGCCTAGCGCCAGTGGCACCGGGGAGCTGTTTTTT. Its translation: CASSQQPSASGTGELFF. The chain employs TRBV4-2 and TRBJ2-2, with a tentative D call TRBD2 (6 bases). The CDR3 has 17 residues. Germline V lookup: CDR1 LGHNA, CDR2 YNFKEQ. Trimming took off 8 bases at V and 4 bases at J, with 23 bases between the two ends.